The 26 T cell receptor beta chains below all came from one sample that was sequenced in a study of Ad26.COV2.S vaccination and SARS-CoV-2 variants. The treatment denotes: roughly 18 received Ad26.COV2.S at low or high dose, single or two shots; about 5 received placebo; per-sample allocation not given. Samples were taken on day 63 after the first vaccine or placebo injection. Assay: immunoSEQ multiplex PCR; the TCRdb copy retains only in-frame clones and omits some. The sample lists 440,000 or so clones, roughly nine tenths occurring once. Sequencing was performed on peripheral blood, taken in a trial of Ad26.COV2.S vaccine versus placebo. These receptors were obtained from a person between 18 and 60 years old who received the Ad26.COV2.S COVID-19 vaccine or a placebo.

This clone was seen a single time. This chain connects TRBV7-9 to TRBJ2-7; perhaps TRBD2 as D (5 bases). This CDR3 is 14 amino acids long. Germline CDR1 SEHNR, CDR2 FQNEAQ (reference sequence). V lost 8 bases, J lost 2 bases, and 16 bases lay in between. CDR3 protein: CASEKTEAAYEQYF. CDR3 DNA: TGTGCCAGCGAGAAGACCGAAGCGGCCTACGAGCAGTACTTC.

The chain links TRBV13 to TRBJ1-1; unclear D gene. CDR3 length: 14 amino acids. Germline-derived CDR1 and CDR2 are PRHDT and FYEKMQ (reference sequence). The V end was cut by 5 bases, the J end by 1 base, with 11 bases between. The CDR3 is CASSRPTWNTEAFF. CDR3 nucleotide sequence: TGTGCCAGCAGCCGCCCTACTTGGAACACTGAAGCTTTCTTT.

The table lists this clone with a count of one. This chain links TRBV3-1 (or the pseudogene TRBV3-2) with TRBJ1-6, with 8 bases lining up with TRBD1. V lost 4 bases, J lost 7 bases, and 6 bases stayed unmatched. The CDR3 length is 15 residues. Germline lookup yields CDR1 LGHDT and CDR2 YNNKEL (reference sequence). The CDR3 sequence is CASSLAGGYNSPLHF. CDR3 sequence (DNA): TGTGCCAGCAGCCTCGCAGGGGGCTACAATTCACCCCTCCACTTT.

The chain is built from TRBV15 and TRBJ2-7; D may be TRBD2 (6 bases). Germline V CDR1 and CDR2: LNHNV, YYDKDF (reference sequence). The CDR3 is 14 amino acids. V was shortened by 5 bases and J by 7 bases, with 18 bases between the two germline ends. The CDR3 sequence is CATSLGGTLREQYF. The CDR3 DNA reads TGTGCCACCAGCCTCGGGGGTACCCTACGGGAGCAGTACTTC.

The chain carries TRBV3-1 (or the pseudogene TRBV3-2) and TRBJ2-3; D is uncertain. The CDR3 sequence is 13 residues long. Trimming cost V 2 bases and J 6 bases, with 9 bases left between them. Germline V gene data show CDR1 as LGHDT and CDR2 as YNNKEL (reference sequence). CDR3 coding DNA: TGTGCCAGCAGCCAATCGATTGCGGATACGCAGTATTTT. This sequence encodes CASSQSIADTQYF.

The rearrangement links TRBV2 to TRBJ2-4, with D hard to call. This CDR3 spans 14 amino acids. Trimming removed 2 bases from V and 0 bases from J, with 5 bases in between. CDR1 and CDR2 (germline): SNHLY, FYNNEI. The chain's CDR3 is CASSERIAKNIQYF. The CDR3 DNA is TGTGCCAGCAGTGAAAGGATAGCCAAAAACATTCAGTACTTC. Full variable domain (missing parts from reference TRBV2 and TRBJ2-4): EPEVTQTPSHQVTQMGQEVILRCVPISNHLYFYWYRQILGQKVEFLVSFYNNEISEKSEIFDDQFSVERPDGSNFTLKIRSTKLEDSAMYFCASSERIAKNIQYFGAGTRLSVL.

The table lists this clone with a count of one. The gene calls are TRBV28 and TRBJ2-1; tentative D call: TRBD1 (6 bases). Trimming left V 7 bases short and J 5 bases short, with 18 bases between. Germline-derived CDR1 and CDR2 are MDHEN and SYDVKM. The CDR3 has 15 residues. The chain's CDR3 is CASTLAQGYNNEQFF. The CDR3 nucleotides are TGTGCCAGCACCTTGGCACAGGGCTATAACAATGAGCAGTTCTTC. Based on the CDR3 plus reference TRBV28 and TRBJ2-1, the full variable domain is DVKVTQSSRYLVKRTGEKVFLECVQDMDHENMFWYRQDPGLGLRLIYFSYDVKMKEKGDIPEGYSVSREKKERFSLILESASTNQTSMYLCASTLAQGYNNEQFFGPGTRLTVL.

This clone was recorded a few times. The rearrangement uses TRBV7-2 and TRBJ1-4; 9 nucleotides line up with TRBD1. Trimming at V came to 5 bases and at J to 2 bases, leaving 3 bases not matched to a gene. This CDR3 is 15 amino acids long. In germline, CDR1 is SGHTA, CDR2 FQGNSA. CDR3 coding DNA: TGTGCCAGCAGCGAACAGGGGGCGACTAATGAAAAACTGTTTTTT. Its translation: CASSEQGATNEKLFF.

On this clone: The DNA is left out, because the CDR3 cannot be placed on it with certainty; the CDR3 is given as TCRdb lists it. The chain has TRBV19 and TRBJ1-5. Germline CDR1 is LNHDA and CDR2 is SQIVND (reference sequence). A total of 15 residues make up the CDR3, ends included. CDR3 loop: CASTSGFLGNQPQHF.

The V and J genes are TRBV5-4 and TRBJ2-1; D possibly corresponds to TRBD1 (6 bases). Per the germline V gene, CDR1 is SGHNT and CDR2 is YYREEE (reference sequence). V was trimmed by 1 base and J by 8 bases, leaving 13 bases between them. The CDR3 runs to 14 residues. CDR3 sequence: CASSLYRVGDEQFF. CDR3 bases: TGTGCCAGCAGCTTGTACAGGGTGGGGGATGAGCAGTTCTTC.

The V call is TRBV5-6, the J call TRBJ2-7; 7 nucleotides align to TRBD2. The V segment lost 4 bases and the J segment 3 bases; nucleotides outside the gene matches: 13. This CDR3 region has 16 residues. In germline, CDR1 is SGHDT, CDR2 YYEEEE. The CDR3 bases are TGTGCCAGCAGCCGGGGTGGGACCGGGGGGTTCTACGAGCAGTACTTC. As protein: CASSRGGTGGFYEQYF.

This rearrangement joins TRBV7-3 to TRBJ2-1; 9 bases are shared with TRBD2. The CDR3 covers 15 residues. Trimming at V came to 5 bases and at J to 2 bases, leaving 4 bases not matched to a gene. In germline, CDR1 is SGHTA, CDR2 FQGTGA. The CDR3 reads CASSPSGTTYNEQFF. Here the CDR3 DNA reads TGTGCCAGCAGCCCTAGCGGGACAACCTACAATGAGCAGTTCTTC.

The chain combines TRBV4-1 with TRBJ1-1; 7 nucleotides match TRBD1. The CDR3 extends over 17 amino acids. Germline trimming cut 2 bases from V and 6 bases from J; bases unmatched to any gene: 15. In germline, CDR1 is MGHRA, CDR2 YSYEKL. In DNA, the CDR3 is TGCGCCAGCAGCCAATTACAGGGGCGGGTAGGATACGCTGAAGCTTTCTTT. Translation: CASSQLQGRVGYAEAFF.

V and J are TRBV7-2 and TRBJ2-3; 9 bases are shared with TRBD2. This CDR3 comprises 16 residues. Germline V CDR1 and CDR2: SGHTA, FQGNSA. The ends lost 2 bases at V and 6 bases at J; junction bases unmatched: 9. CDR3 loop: CASSLYAGGLSDTQYF. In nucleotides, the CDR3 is TGTGCCAGCAGCTTATATGCGGGGGGGCTTTCGGATACGCAGTATTTT.

DNA of the CDR3: TGTGCCAGCAGTGGAGGTTTATTTCTCGAAGGGGAAAAACTGTTTTTT. Translating gives CASSGGLFLEGEKLFF. The chain uses TRBV6-1 and TRBJ1-4; D is uncertain. Trimming shortened V by 4 bases and J by 8 bases, and 20 bases separated the two germline ends. This CDR3 is built from 16 residues. Germline lookup yields CDR1 MNHNS and CDR2 SASEGT.

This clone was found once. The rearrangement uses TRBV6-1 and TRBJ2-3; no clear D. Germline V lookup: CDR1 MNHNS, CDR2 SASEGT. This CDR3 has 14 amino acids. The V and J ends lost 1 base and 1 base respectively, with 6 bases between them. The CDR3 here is CASSEGARTDTQYF. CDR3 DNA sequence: TGTGCCAGCAGTGAAGGAGCGCGCACAGATACGCAGTATTTT.

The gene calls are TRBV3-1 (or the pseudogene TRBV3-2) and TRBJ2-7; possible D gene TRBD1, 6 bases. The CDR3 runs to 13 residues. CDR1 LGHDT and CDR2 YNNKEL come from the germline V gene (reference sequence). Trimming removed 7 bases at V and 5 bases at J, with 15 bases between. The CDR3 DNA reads TGTGCCAGCACCAATACAGGGTTCCACGAGCAGTACTTC. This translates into CASTNTGFHEQYF.

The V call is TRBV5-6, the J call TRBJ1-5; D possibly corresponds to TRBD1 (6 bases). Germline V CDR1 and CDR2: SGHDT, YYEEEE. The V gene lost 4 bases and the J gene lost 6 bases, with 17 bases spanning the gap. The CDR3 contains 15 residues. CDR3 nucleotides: TGTGCCAGCAGCACCTACAGGGCCAGGGCTCAGCCCCAGCATTTT. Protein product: CASSTYRARAQPQHF. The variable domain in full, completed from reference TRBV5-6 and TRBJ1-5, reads DAGVTQSPTHLIKTRGQQVTLRCSPKSGHDTVSWYQQALGQGPQFIFQYYEEEERQRGNFPDRFSGHQFPNYSSELNVNALLLGDSALYLCASSTYRARAQPQHFGDGTRLSIL.

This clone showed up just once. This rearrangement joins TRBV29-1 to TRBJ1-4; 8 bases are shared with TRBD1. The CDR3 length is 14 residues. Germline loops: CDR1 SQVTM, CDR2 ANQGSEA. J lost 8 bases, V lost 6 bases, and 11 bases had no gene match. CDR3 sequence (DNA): TGCAGCGTGAAATTACAACGGGACAGGGAAAAACTGTTTTTT. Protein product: CSVKLQRDREKLFF.

The CDR3 coding sequence is TGTGCCAGCACCTGGAATCCGGGGGGCCCCACCGGGGAGCTGTTTTTT. This codes for CASTWNPGGPTGELFF. The chain links TRBV6-6 to TRBJ2-2; D may be TRBD2 (7 bases). CDR3 length: 16 residues. CDR1 is MNHNY, CDR2 SVGAGI, per germline (reference sequence). Trimming took off 7 bases at V and 4 bases at J, with 19 bases between the two ends.

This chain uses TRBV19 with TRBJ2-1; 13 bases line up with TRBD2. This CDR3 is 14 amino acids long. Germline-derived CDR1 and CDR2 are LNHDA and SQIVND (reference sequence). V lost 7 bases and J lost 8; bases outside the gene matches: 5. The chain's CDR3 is CASMRTSGGYEQFF. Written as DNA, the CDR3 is TGTGCCAGTATGCGGACTAGCGGGGGATATGAGCAGTTCTTC.

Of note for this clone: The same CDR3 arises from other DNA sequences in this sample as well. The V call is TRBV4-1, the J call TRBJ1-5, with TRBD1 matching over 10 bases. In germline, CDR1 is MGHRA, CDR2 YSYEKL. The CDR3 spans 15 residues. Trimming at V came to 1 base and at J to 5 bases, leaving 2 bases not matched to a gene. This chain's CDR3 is CASSQGQGAYQPQHF. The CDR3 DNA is TGCGCCAGCAGCCAAGGACAGGGGGCCTATCAGCCCCAGCATTTT.

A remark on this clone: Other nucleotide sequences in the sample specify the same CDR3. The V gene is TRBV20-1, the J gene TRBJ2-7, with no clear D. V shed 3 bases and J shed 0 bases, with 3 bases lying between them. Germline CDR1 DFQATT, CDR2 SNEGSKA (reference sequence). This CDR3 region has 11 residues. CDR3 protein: CSASFSYEQYF. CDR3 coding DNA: TGCAGTGCTAGTTTCTCCTACGAGCAGTACTTC.

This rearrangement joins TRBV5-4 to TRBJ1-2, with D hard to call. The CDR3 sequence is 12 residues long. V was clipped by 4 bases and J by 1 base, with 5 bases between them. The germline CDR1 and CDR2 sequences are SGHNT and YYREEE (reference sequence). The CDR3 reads CASSQINYGYTF. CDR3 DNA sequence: TGTGCCAGCAGCCAGATTAACTATGGCTACACCTTC.

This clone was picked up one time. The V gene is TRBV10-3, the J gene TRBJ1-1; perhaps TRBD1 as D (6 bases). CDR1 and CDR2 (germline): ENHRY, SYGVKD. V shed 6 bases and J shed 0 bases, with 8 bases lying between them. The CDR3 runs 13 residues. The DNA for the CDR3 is TGTGCCATCAGGGGGGCCGTGAACACTGAAGCTTTCTTT. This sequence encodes CAIRGAVNTEAFF.

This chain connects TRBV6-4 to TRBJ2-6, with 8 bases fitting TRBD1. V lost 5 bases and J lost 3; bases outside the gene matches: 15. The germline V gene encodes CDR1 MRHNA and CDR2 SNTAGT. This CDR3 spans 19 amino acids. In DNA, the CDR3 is TGTGCCAGCAGTCACCCTCAAATCCAGGGGGCTGGTGGGGCCAACGTCCTGACTTTC. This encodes CASSHPQIQGAGGANVLTF.